The 14 T cell receptor beta chains reported below all come from one sample, sequenced in a study of blood T cells in healthy people across ages. The use of a sample-barcoded 5' primer and a J-beta primer mix characterized a second PCR of about 7 to 12 cycles. TCRdb ran MiXCR on the 5' RACE reads and lists one entry per CDR3 protein. The data show 1.5 million to 2 million distinct CDR3 sequences, roughly 43% seen once. Sequenced: blood. These receptors came from a human donor in good health.

In this sample, this clonotype turned up a few times. This rearrangement joins TRBV6-2 or TRBV6-3 to TRBJ2-5; 7 nucleotides line up with TRBD2. This CDR3 is built from 18 residues. Germline values: CDR1 MNHEY, CDR2 SVGEGT. V shed 5 bases and J 4 bases; nucleotides not matched to a gene: 19. CDR3 in amino acids: CASSPGYRRAGSGETQYF. CDR3 sequence (DNA): TGTGCCAGCAGTCCCGGTTACCGTCGAGCGGGGTCGGGAGAGACCCAGTACTTC.

The J gene is TRBJ2-2, the V gene TRBV28; 8 bases are a match to TRBD1. V was pared by 6 bases and J by 3 bases, with 6 bases of the junction left unmatched. Germline assignment: CDR1 MDHEN and CDR2 SYDVKM. The CDR3 length is 15 residues. CDR3 protein: CASSWTGRDTGELFF. In DNA form, the CDR3 reads TGTGCCAGCAGCTGGACAGGGAGAGACACCGGGGAGCTGTTTTTT.

The rearrangement joins TRBV7-8 to TRBJ1-2; D ambiguous. The germline V gene encodes CDR1 SGHVS and CDR2 FQNEAQ. The ends were cut back, 1 base at V and 12 bases at J, with 12 bases in the middle. This CDR3 contains 12 residues. CDR3 DNA sequence: TGTGCCAGCAGCTTAGATCGGGCAGCTAACACCTTC. This sequence encodes CASSLDRAANTF.

Written as DNA, the CDR3 is TGCGCCAGCAGCCGTGACGGAGCCGGCGATGAGCAGTTCTTC. Its protein product is CASSRDGAGDEQFF. The V and J genes are TRBV5-1 and TRBJ2-1, with D unresolved. The germline V gene has CDR1 SGHRS and CDR2 YFSETQ. Trimming stripped 4 bases from V and 8 bases from J, with 16 bases between. This CDR3 has 14 residues. Looking up the rest from reference TRBV5-1 and TRBJ2-1 gives the full variable domain: KAGVTQTPRYLIKTRGQQVTLSCSPISGHRSVSWYQQTPGQGLQFLFEYFSETQRNKGNFPGRFSGRQFSNSRSEMNVSTLELGDSALYLCASSRDGAGDEQFFGPGTRLTVL.

In this sample, this clonotype turned up a few times. This rearrangement joins TRBV27 to TRBJ2-7, with a tentative D call TRBD1 (5 bases). Germline V CDR1 and CDR2: MNHEY, SMNVEV (reference sequence). The V end was cut by 5 bases, the J end by 3 bases, with 14 bases between. This CDR3 contains 14 residues. The CDR3 nucleotides read TGTGCCAGCAGTCCTCATCAGGGCTACTACGAGCAGTACTTC. The encoded protein is CASSPHQGYYEQYF.

The chain links TRBV7-9 to TRBJ2-4, with a weak D call TRBD2 (6 bases). Between the trimmed V and J ends, which lost 1 base and 13 bases, there was a span of 14 bases. The CDR3 runs 13 residues. CDR1 SEHNR and CDR2 FQNEAQ come from the germline V gene (reference sequence). The CDR3 DNA sequence: TGTGCCAGCAGCTTAGAGGCGTCTCGGGAGCAGTACTTC. Its translation: CASSLEASREQYF.

Note on this clonotype: The junction differs from germline at one of its ends, possibly a read error. The chain uses TRBV11-1 and TRBJ1-4, with 7 nucleotides matching TRBD1. CDR1 and CDR2 (germline): SGHAT, FQDESV (reference sequence). The CDR3 covers 16 residues. This chain's CDR3 is CAGSALTDRSSPTRFF. The CDR3 DNA sequence: TGTGCCGGCAGCGCTCTTACGGACAGGTCTTCACCTACCCGGTTTTTT.

This clonotype has more than one count but fewer than ten. The chain links TRBV13 to TRBJ2-1, with a weak D call TRBD1 (6 bases). CDR1 is PRHDT, CDR2 FYEKMQ, per germline (reference sequence). The CDR3 spans 13 residues. V gave up 6 bases and J gave up 10 bases, with 16 bases separating them. The CDR3 protein is CASSSPRGYEQFF. The CDR3 DNA reads as TGTGCCAGCAGTTCCCCGAGGGGGTACGAGCAGTTCTTC.

A few counts support this clonotype. This chain uses TRBV3-1 with TRBJ2-7; 8 bases are a match to TRBD1. This CDR3 contains 15 residues. V dropped 6 bases and J dropped 1; count of bases not matched to a gene: 8. CDR1 and CDR2 (germline): LGHDT, YNNKEL (reference sequence). CDR3 loop: CASRAAGTGSYEQYF. The CDR3 DNA sequence: TGTGCCAGCAGGGCCGCCGGGACAGGATCCTACGAGCAGTACTTC.

The V call is TRBV24-1, the J call TRBJ2-1; 10 bases line up with TRBD1. Germline V gene sequence: CDR1 KGHDR, CDR2 SFDVKD. The CDR3 runs 15 residues. Unmatched junction bases numbered 9, after V lost 2 bases and J lost 12 bases. CDR3 in amino acids: CATSDSGTGDIPQFF. The CDR3 DNA reads TGTGCCACCAGTGATTCCGGGACAGGGGATATACCGCAGTTCTTC.

This chain's CDR3 is CASTFYSSNQPQHF. Written as DNA, the CDR3 is TGTGCCAGTACCTTCTACAGTAGCAATCAGCCCCAGCATTTT. The V call is TRBV6-6, the J call TRBJ1-5; D is ambiguous. Per the germline V gene, CDR1 is MNHNY and CDR2 is SVGAGI (reference sequence). This CDR3 comprises 14 residues. V shed 9 bases and J shed 0 bases, with 12 bases lying between them.

This sequence joins TRBV27 and TRBJ1-4, with D unresolved. Trimming took 3 bases from V and 8 from J, leaving 13 bases between them. From germline, CDR1 is MNHEY and CDR2 SMNVEV (reference sequence). The CDR3 runs 14 residues. CDR3 sequence: CASSFDGIGEKLFF. For the CDR3, the DNA is TGTGCCAGCAGTTTCGACGGGATTGGAGAAAAACTGTTTTTT.

This clonotype was recorded a few times. The genes are TRBV11-2 and TRBJ2-1; D is possibly TRBD1 (6 bases). V was clipped by 5 bases and J by 7 bases, with 18 bases between them. The CDR3 extends over 15 amino acids. Germline lookup yields CDR1 SGHAT and CDR2 FQNNGV. CDR3 nucleotide sequence: TGTGCCAGCAGCCAGATAAGAGATAGGGGGAATGAGCAGTTCTTC. The encoded protein is CASSQIRDRGNEQFF.

This clonotype was observed a handful of times. In DNA form, the CDR3 reads TGTGCCTGGGGCGTGGGGGGGCACAATGAGCAGTTCTTC. Residues: CAWGVGGHNEQFF. V is TRBV30 and J is TRBJ2-1, with D possibly being TRBD2 (7 bases). The V and J ends lost 5 bases and 5 bases respectively, with 13 bases between them. CDR3 size: 13 residues. Germline CDR1 reads GTSNPN; CDR2 reads SVGIG (reference sequence).